This T cell receptor (beta chain) comes out of a study of T cells in Graves' hyperthyroidism and ophthalmopathy. Overall study context: Peripheral blood sampling occurred at initial diagnosis, before any treatment.

TCR beta CDR3 regions were amplified from RNA transcripts. A set of HTBI primers served as the primers for a first-round RT-PCR of the TCR CDR3. TCRdb called the multiplex PCR reads again in MiXCR, with one record for every CDR3 protein. The top ten clones hold approximately 13% of a sample with about 510,000 distinct CDR3 sequences, around 15% of them seen once. Exclusion criteria comprised uncontrolled infection, other autoimmune disease, pregnancy or lactation. The study's findings and limits: Classification by a 13 V-J model distinguished ophthalmopathy from stable hyperthyroidism.

About this clonotype: No antigen is known for it. A much larger clone lies a single base off, so this may be a read error.

The sample consisted of blood. The source of this sequence is a woman aged 40 to 49 with Graves' hyperthyroidism.

This chain's CDR3 is CASSTGTGRQPQHF. CDR3 DNA sequence: TGTGCCAGCAGTACCGGGACAGGGCGCCAGCCCCAGCATTTT. J is TRBJ1-5 and V is TRBV12-3 or TRBV12-4, with 9 bases matching TRBD1. The CDR3 consists of 14 residues. V dropped 5 bases and J dropped 7; count of bases not matched to a gene: 6.